The clone carrying this TCR beta chain was counted a single time. With 3 bases removed from V and 1 base from J, the gap between germline ends came to 11 bases. CDR1 SGHDT and CDR2 YYEEEE come from the germline V gene. The CDR3 spans 15 residues. These data are taken from a study of blood T cell repertoires in COVID-19. The repertoire was sequenced with immunoSEQ multiplex PCR; TCRdb's copy has only in-frame clones and lacks some. Of approximately 28,000 clones in the sample, roughly 90% were seen once. Specimen: peripheral blood. The genes are TRBV5-6 and TRBJ2-4, with TRBD1 as a possible D gene (6 bases). The sequence was obtained from a human donor in a cohort sampled during active COVID-19. This CDR3 is CASSSKRGAKNIQYF. CDR3 bases: TGTGCCAGCAGCTCAAAAAGGGGGGCCAAAAACATTCAGTACTTC.